This entry lists 17 T cell receptor beta chains sequenced from one sample in a study of blood T cell repertoires in COVID-19 (TCRdb year 2020). The protocol used for the library was the immunoSEQ multiplex PCR assay. Entries here come from immuneACCESS through TCRdb and include only in-frame sequences with V and J called. Some clones fail to appear in such tables; in the studies checked, an unresolved V gene covers under half of the shortfall, and the cause of the remainder is unknown. The sample records approximately 240,000 clones, approximately 81% of which are singletons. The ten top clones hold around 2.9% of the sample. Sequenced material: peripheral blood. Source of these receptors: a man over 45 who had recovered from COVID-19.

This clone was detected only a few times. The chain links TRBV24-1 to TRBJ1-2, with 7 bases fitting TRBD1. Germline V gene sequence: CDR1 KGHDR, CDR2 SFDVKD. V dropped 6 bases and J dropped 8; count of bases not matched to a gene: 11. The CDR3 is 14 residues long. This chain's CDR3 is CATSHNGQGVGYTF. The CDR3 DNA is TGTGCCACCAGTCATAACGGGCAGGGGGTCGGCTACACCTTC.

This clone came up once. The chain couples TRBV5-1 to TRBJ2-7, with TRBD2 identical over 12 bases. This CDR3 has 16 residues. Germline V lookup: CDR1 SGHRS, CDR2 YFSETQ. The V and J ends lost 4 bases and 5 bases, in that order; junction bases with no gene match: 10. The CDR3 bases are TGCGCCAGCAGCCCTTCTAGCGGGAGGGCCTTCCACGAGCAGTACTTC. Protein: CASSPSSGRAFHEQYF.

The chain is built from TRBV11-2 and TRBJ2-1; 10 nucleotides match TRBD2. Germline values: CDR1 SGHAT, CDR2 FQNNGV. The CDR3 consists of 15 residues. The V segment lost 5 bases and the J segment 4 bases; nucleotides outside the gene matches: 5. The chain's CDR3 is CASSQPLAGYNEQFF. DNA of the CDR3: TGTGCCAGCAGCCAACCACTAGCGGGGTACAATGAGCAGTTCTTC.

The genes are TRBV19 and TRBJ1-2; 8 bases are a match to TRBD1. V trimming: 7 bases; J trimming: 8 bases; junction bases outside the gene matches: 15. The CDR3 sequence is 15 residues long. In germline, CDR1 is LNHDA, CDR2 SQIVND (reference sequence). The CDR3 DNA is TGTGCCAGTACCCCCTCCGGGACAGGTGTTAGAGGCTACACCTTC. The encoded protein is CASTPSGTGVRGYTF.

The chain has TRBV5-1 and TRBJ2-5; 7 bases fit TRBD1. The germline V gene encodes CDR1 SGHRS and CDR2 YFSETQ. This CDR3 is 15 amino acids long. Unmatched junction bases numbered 7, after V lost 0 bases and J lost 5 bases. CDR3 residues: CASSLDRGNVETQYF. CDR3 coding DNA: TGCGCCAGCAGCTTGGACAGGGGCAATGTGGAGACCCAGTACTTC.

V is TRBV29-1 and J is TRBJ2-1; weak D call: TRBD2 (5 bases). CDR3 length: 13 amino acids. The V gene's germline CDR1 is SQVTM and CDR2 ANQGSEA. The ends were cut back, 6 bases at V and 8 bases at J, with 17 bases in the middle. CDR3 nucleotide sequence: TGCAGCGTGTCGTCCGGAGGAGAACATGAGCAGTTCTTC. Amino acids: CSVSSGGEHEQFF.

As for this clone: This same CDR3 is encoded by further DNA sequences in the sample. This chain links TRBV5-1 with TRBJ1-3; D is uncertain. V lost 0 bases and J 4 bases, leaving 8 bases between the germline ends. The CDR3 has 14 residues. The germline gives CDR1 SGHRS, CDR2 YFSETQ. CDR3 sequence: CASSLGASGNTIYF. The CDR3 bases are TGCGCCAGCAGCTTGGGGGCATCGGGAAACACCATATATTTT.

V gene TRBV30 combines with J gene TRBJ1-4, with D hard to call. CDR3 size: 14 residues. The ends were cut back, 6 bases at V and 0 bases at J, with 11 bases in the middle. Germline CDR1 and CDR2: GTSNPN and SVGIG (reference sequence). The CDR3 nucleotides are TGTGCCTGTGGGTACAGCCCAACTAATGAAAAACTGTTTTTT. It specifies CACGYSPTNEKLFF. Full variable domain (missing parts from reference TRBV30 and TRBJ1-4): SQTIHQWPATLVQPVGSPLSLECTVEGTSNPNLYWYRQAAGRGLQLLFYSVGIGQISSEVPQNLSASRPQDRQFILSSKKLLLSDSGFYLCACGYSPTNEKLFFGSGTQLSVL.

The sample holds many counts of this clone. The rearrangement joins TRBV24-1 to TRBJ1-5, with D perhaps matching TRBD1 (6 bases). The V gene lost 4 bases and the J gene lost 1 base, with 10 bases spanning the gap. CDR1 is KGHDR and CDR2 is SFDVKD in the germline V gene. The CDR3 is made up of 15 amino acids. CDR3: CATSESTGSNQPQHF. The CDR3 nucleotides read TGTGCCACCAGTGAGTCCACAGGGAGCAATCAGCCCCAGCATTTT.

This clone was seen a few times. V and J are TRBV7-2 and TRBJ2-1; TRBD2 might be the D (6 bases). Deletions cut 2 bases from V and 7 bases from J, with 18 bases between. The germline V gene encodes CDR1 SGHTA and CDR2 FQGNSA. The CDR3 has 16 residues. CDR3 sequence reads: CASSLLGPIGGNEQFF. Written as DNA, the CDR3 is TGTGCCAGCAGCTTATTGGGACCGATTGGGGGGAATGAGCAGTTCTTC.

The genes are TRBV28 and TRBJ1-3; perhaps TRBD1 as D (5 bases). Germline assignment: CDR1 MDHEN and CDR2 SYDVKM. V lost 5 bases and J lost 0, with 14 bases in between. The CDR3 runs to 16 residues. CDR3 sequence: CASSEYRSNSGNTIYF. As DNA, the CDR3 is TGTGCCAGCAGTGAATACAGGAGTAACTCTGGAAACACCATATATTTT.

The chain uses TRBV3-1 (or the pseudogene TRBV3-2) and TRBJ2-5, with 10 bases aligning to TRBD2. CDR3 length equals 17 residues. Looked up from germline, CDR1 is LGHDT and CDR2 is YNNKEL (reference sequence). V gave up 1 base and J gave up 5 bases; unmatched junction bases: 10. CDR3 bases: TGTGCCAGCAGCCAAGCGTGGCGTAGCGGGAGGCGGGAGACCCAGTACTTC. Amino acid sequence: CASSQAWRSGRRETQYF.

The chain combines TRBV19 with TRBJ1-5, with TRBD1 identical over 9 bases. V dropped 1 base and J dropped 6; count of bases not matched to a gene: 4. CDR1 is LNHDA, CDR2 SQIVND, per germline (reference sequence). This CDR3 is built from 15 residues. CDR3 nucleotides: TGTGCCAGTAGTATAGGTACAGGGGGCCTTCAGCCCCAGCATTTT. It is translated as CASSIGTGGLQPQHF.

The chain combines TRBV9 with TRBJ2-1; 8 positions agree with TRBD2. V lost 3 bases and J lost 0; bases outside the gene matches: 5. Per germline, CDR1 SGDLS and CDR2 YYNGEE. The CDR3 is 16 residues long. The CDR3 reads CASSGLAGNSYNEQFF. The CDR3 nucleotides are TGTGCCAGCAGCGGTCTAGCGGGCAACTCCTACAATGAGCAGTTCTTC. The whole variable domain, remainder taken from reference TRBV9 and TRBJ2-1, is DSGVTQTPKHLITATGQRVTLRCSPRSGDLSVYWYQQSLDQGLQFLIQYYNGEERAKGNILERFSAQQFPDLHSELNLSSLELGDSALYFCASSGLAGNSYNEQFFGPGTRLTVL.

The chain is built from TRBV27 and TRBJ2-7; possibly TRBD2 for D (7 bases). Trimming took 4 bases from V and 1 from J, leaving 14 bases between them. Per the germline V gene, CDR1 is MNHEY and CDR2 is SMNVEV (reference sequence). The CDR3 has 15 amino acids. The CDR3 protein is CASSSWGGLSYEQYF. DNA for the CDR3: TGTGCCAGCAGTTCATGGGGGGGCCTGTCCTACGAGCAGTACTTC.

V and J are TRBV20-1 and TRBJ2-5, with 9 bases identical to TRBD2. Trimming cost V 3 bases and J 1 base; bases outside gene matches: 18. This CDR3 is 19 amino acids long. Germline CDR1 and CDR2: DFQATT and SNEGSKA (reference sequence). The CDR3 nucleotides read TGCAGTGCTAGTGATATATCGGCCGGTGTTAGCGGGGGCCAAGAGACCCAGTACTTC. This translates into CSASDISAGVSGGQETQYF.

The rearrangement links TRBV29-1 to TRBJ1-2; 9 nucleotides align to TRBD1. Per the germline V gene, CDR1 is SQVTM and CDR2 is ANQGSEA. The CDR3 totals 13 residues. V dropped 8 bases and J dropped 8; count of bases not matched to a gene: 12. CDR3 nucleotides: TGCAGCTCCCGAACAGGGGGCGCACAGGGCTACACCTTC. As protein: CSSRTGGAQGYTF.